This T cell receptor (beta chain) was identified in a study of blood T cell repertoires in COVID-19. Living in 24 US areas, the participants were between about 18 and 100 years of age. The study counted Cohort 3 donors as recovered given two negative PCRs, clearance, or symptom resolution. The CDR3 runs to 16 residues. V was cut by 3 bases and J by 5 bases, with 18 bases left in between. Germline CDR1 is LGHNA and CDR2 is YNFKEQ. Authors' processing steps: Using reference gene primer amplification, nucleated cell counts were estimated. The data were produced by immunoSEQ multiplex PCR, yet TCRdb's version contains in-frame clones alone and is incomplete. The V and J calls and clone size were taken over from that table, and D and trimming were inferred from the DNA. This table has about 410,000 clones, around 92% appearing once.

This rearrangement joins TRBV4-2 to TRBJ2-3, with a possible D match to TRBD1 (7 bases). This receptor was taken from a woman aged 25 to 39 who had recovered from COVID-19. Specimen: PBMCs or T cells enriched from blood (not recorded which). The CDR3 DNA reads as TGTGCCAGCAGCCAGGAGGGGGCTTTGAGGGGAGATACGCAGTATTTT. This codes for CASSQEGALRGDTQYF.